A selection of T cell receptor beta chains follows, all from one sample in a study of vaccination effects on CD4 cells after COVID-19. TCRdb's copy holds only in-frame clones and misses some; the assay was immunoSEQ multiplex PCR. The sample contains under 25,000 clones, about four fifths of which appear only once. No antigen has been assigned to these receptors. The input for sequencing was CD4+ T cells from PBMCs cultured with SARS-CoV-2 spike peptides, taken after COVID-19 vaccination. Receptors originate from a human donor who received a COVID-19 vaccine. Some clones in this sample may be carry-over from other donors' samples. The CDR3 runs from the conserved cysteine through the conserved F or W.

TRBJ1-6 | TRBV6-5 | CASSYLGQGGNSPLHF
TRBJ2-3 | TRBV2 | CASREGLSTDTQYF
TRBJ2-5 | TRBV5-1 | CASSPDGPQETQYF
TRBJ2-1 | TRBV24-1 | CATSDSQQNYNEQFF
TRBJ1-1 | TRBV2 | CASSERPGGEAFF
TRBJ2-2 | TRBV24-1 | CATSLTGGGVTGELFF
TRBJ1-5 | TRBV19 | CASSTVRKGSNQPQHF
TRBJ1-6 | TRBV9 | CASSPGQGFNSPLHF
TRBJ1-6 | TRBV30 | CAWKGPLRHPLHF
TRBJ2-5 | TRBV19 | CASSSTDRVATQYF
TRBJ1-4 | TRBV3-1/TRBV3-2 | CASSRPNPGANEKLFF
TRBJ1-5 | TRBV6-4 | CASSFQGKQPQHF
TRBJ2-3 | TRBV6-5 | CASSYKGQFTDTQYF
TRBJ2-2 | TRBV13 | CASSPRSGELFF
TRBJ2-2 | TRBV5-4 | CASSLIGQGDTGELFF
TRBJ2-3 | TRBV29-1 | CSVRTGIGDTQYF
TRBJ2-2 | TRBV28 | CASSLAGVNTGELFF
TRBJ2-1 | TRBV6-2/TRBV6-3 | CASSRTGSSYNEQFF
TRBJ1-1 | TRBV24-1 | CATSDSQGIPTEAFF
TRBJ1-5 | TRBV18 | CASSPSQNQPQHF
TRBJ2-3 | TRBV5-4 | CASSLGSTDTQYF
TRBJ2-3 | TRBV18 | CASSSGTADTQYF
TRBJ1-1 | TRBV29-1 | CSVVRGNTEAFF
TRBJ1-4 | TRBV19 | CASSPQGINEKLFF
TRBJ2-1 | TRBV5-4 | CASSLASGGLRYEQFF
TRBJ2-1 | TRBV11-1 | CASSPTQGPKFF
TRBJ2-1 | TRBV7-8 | CASSLVAVLRGSNEQFF
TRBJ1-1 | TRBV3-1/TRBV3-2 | CASSFRGEGPGRAFF
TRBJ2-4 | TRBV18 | CASSPSRAGSNIQYF
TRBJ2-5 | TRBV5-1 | CASSLGLAGVLVQKYF
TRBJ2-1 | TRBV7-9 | CASSFSGGNEQFF
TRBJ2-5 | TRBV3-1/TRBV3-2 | CASSHRAGGDQETQYF
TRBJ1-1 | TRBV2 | CATEQGRNTEAFF
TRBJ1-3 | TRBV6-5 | CASRTRYSGNTIYF
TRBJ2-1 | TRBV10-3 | CAISEMASGALAGEQFF
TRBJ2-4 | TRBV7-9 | CASSFQGGKNIQYF